The source of this T cell receptor (beta chain) is a study of T cell clonotyping in hematopoietic cell transplantation. The CDR3 extends over 12 amino acids. Germline CDR1 and CDR2: GTSNPN and SVGIG (reference sequence). With 5 bases removed from V and 0 bases from J, the gap between germline ends came to 7 bases. The protocol was immunoSEQ multiplex PCR, while the TCRdb copy is restricted to in-frame clones and leaves out a portion. The table records approximately 9,300 clones, 40% to 65% of them present only once. V and J are TRBV30 and TRBJ1-1; D call uncertain. Sequencing used peripheral blood mononuclear cells, obtained 100 days after allogeneic stem cell transplant. This TCR came from a female patient aged 45-65 years who had an allogeneic stem cell transplant from an unrelated donor, so the T cells may come from the graft donor. Some clones in this sample may be carry-over from other donors' samples. CDR3 in amino acids: CAWGGMNTEAFF. The CDR3 DNA reads as TGTGCCTGGGGTGGAATGAACACTGAAGCTTTCTTT.